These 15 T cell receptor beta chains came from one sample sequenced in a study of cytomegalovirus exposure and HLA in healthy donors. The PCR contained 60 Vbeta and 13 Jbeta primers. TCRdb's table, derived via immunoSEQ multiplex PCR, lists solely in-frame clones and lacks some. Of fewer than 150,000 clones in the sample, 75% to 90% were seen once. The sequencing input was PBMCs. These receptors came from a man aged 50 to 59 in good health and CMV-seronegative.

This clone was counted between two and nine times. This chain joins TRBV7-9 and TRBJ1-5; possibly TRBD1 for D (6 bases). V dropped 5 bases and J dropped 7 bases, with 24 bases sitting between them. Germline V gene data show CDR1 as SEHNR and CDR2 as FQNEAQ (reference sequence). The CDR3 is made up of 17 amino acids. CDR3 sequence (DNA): TGTGCCAGCAGCCACTCACAGGGCCTCCTATTATCCCAGCCCCAGCATTTT. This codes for CASSHSQGLLLSQPQHF. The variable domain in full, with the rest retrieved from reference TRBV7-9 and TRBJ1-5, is DTGVSQNPRHKITKRGQNVTFRCDPISEHNRLYWYRQTLGQGPEFLTYFQNEAQLEKSRLLSDRFSAERPKGSFSTLEIQRTEQGDSAMYLCASSHSQGLLLSQPQHFGDGTRLSIL.

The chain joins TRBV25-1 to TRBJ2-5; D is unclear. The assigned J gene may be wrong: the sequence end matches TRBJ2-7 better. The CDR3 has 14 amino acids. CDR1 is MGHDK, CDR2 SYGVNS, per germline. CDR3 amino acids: CASSDTVPPYEQYF. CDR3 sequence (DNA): TGTGCCAGCAGTGATACTGTACCACCCTACGAGCAGTACTTC.

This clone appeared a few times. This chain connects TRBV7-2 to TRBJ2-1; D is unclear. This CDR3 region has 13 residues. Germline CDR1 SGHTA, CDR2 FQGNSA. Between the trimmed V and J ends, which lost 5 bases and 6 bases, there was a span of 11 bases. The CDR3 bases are TGTGCCAGCAGCCCCCCCCTTAGCAATGAGCAGTTCTTC. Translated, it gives CASSPPLSNEQFF.

In nucleotides, the CDR3 is TGTGCCAGCAGCTTAAGCCTAGGAACAACTAATGAAAAACTGTTTTTT. Translating gives CASSLSLGTTNEKLFF. This chain joins TRBV7-9 and TRBJ1-4; unclear D gene. V was cut by 2 bases and J by 0 bases, with 10 bases left in between. From germline, CDR1 is SEHNR and CDR2 FQNEAQ (reference sequence). The CDR3 runs 16 residues.

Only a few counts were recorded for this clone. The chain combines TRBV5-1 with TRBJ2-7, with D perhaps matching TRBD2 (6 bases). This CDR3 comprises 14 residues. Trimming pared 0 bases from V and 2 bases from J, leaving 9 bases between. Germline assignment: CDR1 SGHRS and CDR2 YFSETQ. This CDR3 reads CASSLVGGTYEQYF. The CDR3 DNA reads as TGCGCCAGCAGCTTGGTCGGAGGGACCTACGAGCAGTACTTC.

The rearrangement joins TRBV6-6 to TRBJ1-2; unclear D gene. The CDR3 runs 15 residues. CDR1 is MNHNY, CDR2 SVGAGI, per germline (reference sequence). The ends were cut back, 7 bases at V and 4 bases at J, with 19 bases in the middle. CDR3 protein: CASTKDLRNFYGYTF. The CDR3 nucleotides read TGTGCCAGCACCAAGGATCTGAGGAATTTCTATGGCTACACCTTC.

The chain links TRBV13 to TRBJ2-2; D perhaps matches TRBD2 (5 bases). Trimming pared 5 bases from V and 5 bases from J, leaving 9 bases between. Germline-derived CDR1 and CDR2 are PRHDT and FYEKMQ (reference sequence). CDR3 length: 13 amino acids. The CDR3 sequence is CASSHPGTGELFF. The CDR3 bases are TGTGCCAGCAGCCACCCGGGGACCGGGGAGCTGTTTTTT.

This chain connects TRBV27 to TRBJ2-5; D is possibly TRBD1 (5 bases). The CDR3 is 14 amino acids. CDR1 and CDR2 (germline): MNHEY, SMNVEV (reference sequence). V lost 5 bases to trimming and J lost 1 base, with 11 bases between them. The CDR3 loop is CASSQTVRQETQYF. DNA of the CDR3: TGTGCCAGCAGTCAGACAGTACGCCAAGAGACCCAGTACTTC.

The DNA for the CDR3 is TGTGCCAGCAAGGAGACAGGGGGCGATCAAGAGACCCAGTACTTC. Translating it yields CASKETGGDQETQYF. This chain uses TRBV6-5 with TRBJ2-5, with 10 bases identical to TRBD1. The CDR3 loop spans 15 amino acids. Germline-derived CDR1 and CDR2 are MNHEY and SVGAGI. The V and J ends lost 7 bases and 2 bases, in that order; junction bases with no gene match: 7.

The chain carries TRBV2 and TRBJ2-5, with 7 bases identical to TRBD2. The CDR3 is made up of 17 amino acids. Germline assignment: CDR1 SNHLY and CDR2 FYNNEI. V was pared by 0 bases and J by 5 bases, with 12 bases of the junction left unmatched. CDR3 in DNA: TGTGCCAGCAGTGAAGCGCTTAGCGGGCTTAACCGGGAGACCCAGTACTTC. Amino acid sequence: CASSEALSGLNRETQYF.

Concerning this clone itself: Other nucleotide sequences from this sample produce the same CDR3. The CDR3 DNA sequence: TGCGCCAGCAGCTTGGCCGAGGGTGGTACGCAGTATTTT. The encoded protein is CASSLAEGGTQYF. This chain joins TRBV5-1 and TRBJ2-3, with D perhaps TRBD2 (5 bases). The V end was cut by 0 bases, the J end by 8 bases, with 10 bases between. The CDR3 is made up of 13 amino acids. CDR1 SGHRS and CDR2 YFSETQ come from the germline V gene.

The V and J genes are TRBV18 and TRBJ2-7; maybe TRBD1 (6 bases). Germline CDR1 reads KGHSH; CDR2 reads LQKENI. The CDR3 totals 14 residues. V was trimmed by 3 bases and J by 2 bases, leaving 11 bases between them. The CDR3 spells CASSPKTGPYEQYF. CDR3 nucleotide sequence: TGTGCCAGCTCACCGAAGACAGGCCCCTACGAGCAGTACTTC.

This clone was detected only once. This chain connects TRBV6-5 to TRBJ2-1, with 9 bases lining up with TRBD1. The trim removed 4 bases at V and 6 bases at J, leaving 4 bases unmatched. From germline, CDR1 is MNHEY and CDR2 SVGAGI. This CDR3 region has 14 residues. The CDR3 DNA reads TGTGCCAGCAGTTCACAGGGGGCGATCAATGAGCAGTTCTTC. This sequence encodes CASSSQGAINEQFF.

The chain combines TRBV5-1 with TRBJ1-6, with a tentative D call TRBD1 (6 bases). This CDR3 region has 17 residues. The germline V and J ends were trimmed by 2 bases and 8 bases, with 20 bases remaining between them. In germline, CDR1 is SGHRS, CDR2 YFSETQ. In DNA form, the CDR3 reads TGCGCCAGCAGCTTCTTATCACAGGGCCGTGGGGATTCACCCCTCCACTTT. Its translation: CASSFLSQGRGDSPLHF.

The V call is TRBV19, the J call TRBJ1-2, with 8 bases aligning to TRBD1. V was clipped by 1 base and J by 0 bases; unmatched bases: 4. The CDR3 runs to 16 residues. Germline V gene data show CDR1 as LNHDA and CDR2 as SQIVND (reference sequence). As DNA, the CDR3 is TGTGCCAGTAGTATAGGCGGGACAGGCGCTAACTATGGCTACACCTTC. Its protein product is CASSIGGTGANYGYTF.